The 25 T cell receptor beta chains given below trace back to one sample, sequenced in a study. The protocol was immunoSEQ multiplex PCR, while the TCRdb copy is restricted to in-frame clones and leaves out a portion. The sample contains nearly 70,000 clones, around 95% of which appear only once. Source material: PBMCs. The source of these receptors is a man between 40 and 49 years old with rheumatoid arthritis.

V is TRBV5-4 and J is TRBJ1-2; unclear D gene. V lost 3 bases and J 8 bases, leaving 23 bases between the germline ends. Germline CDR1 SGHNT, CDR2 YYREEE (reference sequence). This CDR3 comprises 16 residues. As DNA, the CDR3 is TGTGCCAGCAGCTCGATTATCACGGCCCAGGCGGTAGGCTACACCTTC. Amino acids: CASSSIITAQAVGYTF.

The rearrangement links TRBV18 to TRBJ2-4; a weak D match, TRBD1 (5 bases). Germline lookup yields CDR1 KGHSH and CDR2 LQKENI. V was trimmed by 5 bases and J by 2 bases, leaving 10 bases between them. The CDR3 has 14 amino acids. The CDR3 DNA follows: TGTGCCAGCTCAATCCAGGGAACCAAAAACATTCAGTACTTC. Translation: CASSIQGTKNIQYF. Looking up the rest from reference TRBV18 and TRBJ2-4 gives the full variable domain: NAGVMQNPRHLVRRRGQEARLRCSPMKGHSHVYWYRQLPEEGLKFMVYLQKENIIDESGMPKERFSAEFPKEGPSILRIQQVVRGDSAAYFCASSIQGTKNIQYFGAGTRLSVL.

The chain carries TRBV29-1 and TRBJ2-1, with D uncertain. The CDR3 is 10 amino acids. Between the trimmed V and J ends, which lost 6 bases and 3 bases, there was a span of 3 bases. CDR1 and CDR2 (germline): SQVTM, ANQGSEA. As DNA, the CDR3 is TGCAGCGTCCTCTACAATGAGCAGTTCTTC. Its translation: CSVLYNEQFF.

CDR3: CSAPGLAGTSTDTQYF. The CDR3 DNA is TGCAGCGCTCCGGGACTAGCGGGGACCAGCACAGATACGCAGTATTTT. This chain uses TRBV29-1 with TRBJ2-3; 13 positions agree with TRBD2. The germline gives CDR1 SQVTM, CDR2 ANQGSEA. The CDR3 totals 16 residues. V dropped 7 bases and J dropped 0; count of bases not matched to a gene: 7.

In DNA form, the CDR3 reads TGTGCCACCAGTGATCACGACAGGAACTCCTACAATGAGCAGTTCTTC. Translated: CATSDHDRNSYNEQFF. The J gene is TRBJ2-1, the V gene TRBV24-1; tentative D call: TRBD1 (6 bases). The CDR3 is 16 residues long. Germline values: CDR1 KGHDR, CDR2 SFDVKD. Trimming took 3 bases from V and 0 from J, leaving 11 bases between them.

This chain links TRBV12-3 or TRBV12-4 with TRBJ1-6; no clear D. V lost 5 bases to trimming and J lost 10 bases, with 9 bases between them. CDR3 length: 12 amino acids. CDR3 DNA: TGTGCCAGCAGTGGCCTCCGGTCACCCCTCCACTTT. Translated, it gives CASSGLRSPLHF.

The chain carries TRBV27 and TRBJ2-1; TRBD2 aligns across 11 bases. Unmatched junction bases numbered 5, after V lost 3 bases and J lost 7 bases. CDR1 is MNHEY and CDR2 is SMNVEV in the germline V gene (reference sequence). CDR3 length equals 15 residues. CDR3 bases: TGTGCCAGCAGTTTTTCTAGCGGGAGGTCTAATGAGCAGTTCTTC. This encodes CASSFSSGRSNEQFF.

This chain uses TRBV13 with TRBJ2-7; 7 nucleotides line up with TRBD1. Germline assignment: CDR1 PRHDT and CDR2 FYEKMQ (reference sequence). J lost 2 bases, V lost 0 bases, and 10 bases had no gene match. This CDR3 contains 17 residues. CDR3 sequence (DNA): TGTGCCAGCAGCTTAGGATCCACGGGACAGTTCACCTACGAGCAGTACTTC. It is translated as CASSLGSTGQFTYEQYF.

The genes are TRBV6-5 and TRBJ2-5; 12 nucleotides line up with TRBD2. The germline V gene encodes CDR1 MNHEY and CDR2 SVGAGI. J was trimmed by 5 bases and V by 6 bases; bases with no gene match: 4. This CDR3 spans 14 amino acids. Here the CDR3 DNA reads TGTGCCAGCAGGACTAGCGGGGGAAGGGAGACCCAGTACTTC. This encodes CASRTSGGRETQYF.

The DNA of the CDR3 is TGTGCCAGCAGCCCGGGACTAGCGGGTGCCGAGCAGTACTTC. The encoded protein is CASSPGLAGAEQYF. The chain employs TRBV11-2 and TRBJ2-7; TRBD2 matches 12 bases. After removal of 5 bases from V and 6 bases from J, the junction contained 5 bases not matched to a gene. Germline V gene sequence: CDR1 SGHAT, CDR2 FQNNGV. The CDR3 spans 14 residues.

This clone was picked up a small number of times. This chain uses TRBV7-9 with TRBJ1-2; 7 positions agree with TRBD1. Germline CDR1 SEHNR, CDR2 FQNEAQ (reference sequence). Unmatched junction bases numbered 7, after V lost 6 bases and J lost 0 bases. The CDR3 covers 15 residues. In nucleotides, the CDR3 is TGTGCCAGCAGTCCGACAGGGTTAGCTAACTATGGCTACACCTTC. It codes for CASSPTGLANYGYTF.

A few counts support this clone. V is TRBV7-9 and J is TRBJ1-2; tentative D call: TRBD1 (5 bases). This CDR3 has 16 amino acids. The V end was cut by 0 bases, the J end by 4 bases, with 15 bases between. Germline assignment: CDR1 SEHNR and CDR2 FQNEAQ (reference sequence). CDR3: CASSLAWDGAGYGYTF. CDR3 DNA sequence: TGTGCCAGCAGCTTAGCCTGGGACGGAGCGGGCTATGGCTACACCTTC.

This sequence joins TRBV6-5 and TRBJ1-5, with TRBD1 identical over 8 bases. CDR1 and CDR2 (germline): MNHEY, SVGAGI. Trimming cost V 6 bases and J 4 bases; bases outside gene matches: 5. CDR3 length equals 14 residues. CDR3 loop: CASRRQGSNQPQHF. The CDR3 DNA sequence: TGTGCCAGCAGGAGACAGGGGTCGAATCAGCCCCAGCATTTT.

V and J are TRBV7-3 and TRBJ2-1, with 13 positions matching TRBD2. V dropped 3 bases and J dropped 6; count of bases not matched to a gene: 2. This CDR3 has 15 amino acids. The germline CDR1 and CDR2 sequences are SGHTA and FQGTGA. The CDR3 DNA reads TGTGCCAGCAGCTTTACTAGCGGGGGGGCCAATGAGCAGTTCTTC. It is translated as CASSFTSGGANEQFF.

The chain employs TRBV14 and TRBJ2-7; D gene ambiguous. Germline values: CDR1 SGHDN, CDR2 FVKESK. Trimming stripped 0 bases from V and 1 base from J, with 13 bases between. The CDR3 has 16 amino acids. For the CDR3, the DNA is TGTGCCAGCAGCCAAGATAACTATCAGGTTTCCTACGAGCAGTACTTC. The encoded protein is CASSQDNYQVSYEQYF. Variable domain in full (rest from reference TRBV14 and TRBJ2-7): EAGVTQFPSHSVIEKGQTVTLRCDPISGHDNLYWYRRVMGKEIKFLLHFVKESKQDESGMPNNRFLAERTGGTYSTLKVQPAELEDSGVYFCASSQDNYQVSYEQYFGPGTRLTVT.

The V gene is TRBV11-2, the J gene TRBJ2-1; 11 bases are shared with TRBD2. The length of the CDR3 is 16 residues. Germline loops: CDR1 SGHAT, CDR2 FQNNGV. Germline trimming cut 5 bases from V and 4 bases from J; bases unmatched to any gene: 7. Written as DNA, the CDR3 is TGTGCCAGCAGCCGACTTCCTAGCGGGGGGTACAATGAGCAGTTCTTC. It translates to CASSRLPSGGYNEQFF.

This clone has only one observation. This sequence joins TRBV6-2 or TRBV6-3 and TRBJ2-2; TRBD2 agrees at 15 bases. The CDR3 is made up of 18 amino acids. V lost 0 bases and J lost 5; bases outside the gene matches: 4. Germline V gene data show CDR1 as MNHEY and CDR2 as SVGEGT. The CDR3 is CASSYSGLAGGRTGELFF. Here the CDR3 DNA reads TGTGCCAGCAGTTACTCCGGACTAGCGGGAGGGAGGACCGGGGAGCTGTTTTTT.

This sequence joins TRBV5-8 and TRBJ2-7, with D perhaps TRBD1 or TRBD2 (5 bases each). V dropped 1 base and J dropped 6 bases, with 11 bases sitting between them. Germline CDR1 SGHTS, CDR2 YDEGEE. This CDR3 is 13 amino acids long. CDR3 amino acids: CASSLSGTAEQYF. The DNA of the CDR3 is TGTGCCAGCAGCTTGTCCGGGACCGCCGAGCAGTACTTC. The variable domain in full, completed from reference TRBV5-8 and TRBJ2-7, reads EAGVTQSPTHLIKTRGQQATLRCSPISGHTSVYWYQQALGLGLQFLLWYDEGEERNRGNFPPRFSGRQFPNYSSELNVNALELEDSALYLCASSLSGTAEQYFGPGTRLTVT.

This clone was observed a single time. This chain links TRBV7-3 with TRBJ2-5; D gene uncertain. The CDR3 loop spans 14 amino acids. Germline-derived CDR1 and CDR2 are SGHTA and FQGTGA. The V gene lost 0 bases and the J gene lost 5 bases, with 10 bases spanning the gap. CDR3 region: CASSLTGSGETQYF. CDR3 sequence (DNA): TGTGCCAGCAGCTTAACTGGGTCGGGCGAGACCCAGTACTTC.

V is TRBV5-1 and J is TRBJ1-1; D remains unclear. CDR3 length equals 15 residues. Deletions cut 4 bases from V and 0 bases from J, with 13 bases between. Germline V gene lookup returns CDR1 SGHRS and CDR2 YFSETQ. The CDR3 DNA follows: TGCGCCAGCAGCCTAACCGACGGAATGAACACTGAAGCTTTCTTT. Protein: CASSLTDGMNTEAFF.

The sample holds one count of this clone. CDR3 protein: CASSPQIGGKQFF. DNA for the CDR3: TGTGCCAGCAGCCCGCAGATCGGAGGTAAGCAGTTCTTC. The rearrangement joins TRBV7-3 to TRBJ2-1; the D gene is possibly TRBD2 (5 bases). The ends were cut back, 5 bases at V and 11 bases at J, with 16 bases in the middle. The CDR3 has 13 residues. Germline V gives CDR1 SGHTA, CDR2 FQGTGA.

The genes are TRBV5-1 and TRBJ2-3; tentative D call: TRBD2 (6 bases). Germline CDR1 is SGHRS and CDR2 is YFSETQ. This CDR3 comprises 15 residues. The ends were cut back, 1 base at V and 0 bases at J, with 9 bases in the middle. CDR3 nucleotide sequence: TGCGCCAGCAGCTTGATTAGCGGAAGCACAGATACGCAGTATTTT. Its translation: CASSLISGSTDTQYF.

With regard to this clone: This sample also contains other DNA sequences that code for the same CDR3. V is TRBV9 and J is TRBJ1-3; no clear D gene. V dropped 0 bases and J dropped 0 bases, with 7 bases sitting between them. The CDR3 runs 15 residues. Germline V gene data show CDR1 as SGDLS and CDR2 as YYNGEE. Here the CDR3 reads CASSVGGDSGNTIYF. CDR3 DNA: TGTGCCAGCAGCGTAGGAGGAGACTCTGGAAACACCATATATTTT. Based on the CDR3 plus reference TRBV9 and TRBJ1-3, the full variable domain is DSGVTQTPKHLITATGQRVTLRCSPRSGDLSVYWYQQSLDQGLQFLIQYYNGEERAKGNILERFSAQQFPDLHSELNLSSLELGDSALYFCASSVGGDSGNTIYFGEGSWLTVV.

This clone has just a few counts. CDR3 protein: CASRPTRNNYGYTF. CDR3 sequence (DNA): TGTGCCAGTAGACCAACGCGAAATAACTATGGCTACACCTTC. The chain uses TRBV19 and TRBJ1-2; D is unclear. Trimming took off 6 bases at V and 1 base at J, with 12 bases between the two ends. There are 14 residues in the CDR3. The germline gives CDR1 LNHDA, CDR2 SQIVND (reference sequence). The variable domain in full, with the rest retrieved from reference TRBV19 and TRBJ1-2, is DGGITQSPKYLFRKEGQNVTLSCEQNLNHDAMYWYRQDPGQGLRLIYYSQIVNDFQKGDIAEGYSVSREKKESFPLTVTSAQKNPTAFYLCASRPTRNNYGYTFGSGTRLTVV.

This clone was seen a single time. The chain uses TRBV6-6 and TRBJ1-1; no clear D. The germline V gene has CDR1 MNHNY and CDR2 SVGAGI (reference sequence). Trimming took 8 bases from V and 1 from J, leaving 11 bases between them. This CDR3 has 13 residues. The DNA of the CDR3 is TGTGCCAGCCGATACGAGGGGAACACTGAAGCTTTCTTT. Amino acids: CASRYEGNTEAFF.